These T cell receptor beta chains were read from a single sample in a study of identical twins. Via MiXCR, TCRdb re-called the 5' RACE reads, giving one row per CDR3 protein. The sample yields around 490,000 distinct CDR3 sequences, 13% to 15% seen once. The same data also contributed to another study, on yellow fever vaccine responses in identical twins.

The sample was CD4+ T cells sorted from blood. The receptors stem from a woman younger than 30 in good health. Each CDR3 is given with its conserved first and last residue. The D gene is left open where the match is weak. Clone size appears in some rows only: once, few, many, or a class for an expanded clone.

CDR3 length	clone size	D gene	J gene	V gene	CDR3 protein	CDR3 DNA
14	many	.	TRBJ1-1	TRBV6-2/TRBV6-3	CASSYLNLNTEAFF	TGTGCCAGCAGTTACCTGAACCTGAACACTGAAGCTTTCTTT
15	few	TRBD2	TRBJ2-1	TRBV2	CASRLAGGAYNEQFF	TGTGCCAGCAGACTAGCGGGGGGGGCATACAATGAGCAGTTCTTC
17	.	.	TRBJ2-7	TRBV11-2	CASSLANRQQSSYEQYF	TGTGCCAGCAGCTTAGCTAACAGGCAGCAGAGCTCCTACGAGCAGTACTTC
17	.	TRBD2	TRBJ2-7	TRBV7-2	CASSFFLSSGVGGEQYF	TGTGCCAGCAGCTTTTTTCTTTCAAGCGGGGTCGGCGGCGAGCAGTACTTC
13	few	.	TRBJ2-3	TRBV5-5	CASSLEGKDTQYF	TGTGCCAGCAGCTTGGAAGGAAAAGATACGCAGTATTTT
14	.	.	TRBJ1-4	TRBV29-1	CSVEDAGAKEKLFF	TGCAGCGTTGAAGATGCGGGGGCAAAAGAAAAACTGTTTTTT
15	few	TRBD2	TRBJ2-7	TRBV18	CASSRTGLAGDEQYF	TGTGCCAGCTCACGCACGGGACTGGCGGGAGACGAGCAGTACTTC
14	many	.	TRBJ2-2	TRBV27	CASSYKGGTGELFF	TGTGCCAGCAGTTACAAAGGGGGTACCGGGGAGCTGTTTTTT
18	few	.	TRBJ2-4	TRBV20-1	CSARELLLGRLAKNIQYF	TGCAGTGCTAGAGAGCTACTTTTGGGCAGACTAGCCAAAAACATTCAGTACTTC
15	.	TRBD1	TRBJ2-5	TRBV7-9	CASSHPTGSFETQYF	TGTGCCAGCAGCCACCCGACAGGGAGTTTTGAGACCCAGTACTTC
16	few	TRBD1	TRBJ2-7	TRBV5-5	CASSLEMTGGFYEQYF	TGTGCCAGCAGCTTGGAAATGACAGGGGGGTTCTACGAGCAGTACTTC
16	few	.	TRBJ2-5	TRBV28	CASSLGGASYQETQYF	TGTGCCAGCAGTTTAGGAGGGGCGAGTTATCAAGAGACCCAGTACTTC
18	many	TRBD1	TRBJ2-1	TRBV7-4	CASSHKGQAARSYNEQFF	TGTGCCAGCAGCCACAAAGGACAGGCCGCCCGCAGCTACAATGAGCAGTTCTTC
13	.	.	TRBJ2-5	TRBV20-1	CSARSGGLETQYF	TGCAGTGCCCGCTCTGGGGGGCTTGAGACCCAGTACTTC
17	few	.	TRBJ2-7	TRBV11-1	CASSLAIGASRSYEQYF	TGTGCCAGCAGCTTAGCGATAGGGGCTAGCCGGAGCTACGAGCAGTACTTC
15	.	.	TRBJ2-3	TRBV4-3	CASSQGKSRLDTQYF	TGCGCCAGCAGCCAAGGGAAGTCTAGATTAGATACGCAGTATTTT
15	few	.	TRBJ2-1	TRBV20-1	CSARTGSVSYNEQFF	TGCAGTGCTAGGACAGGTTCGGTATCCTACAATGAGCAGTTCTTC
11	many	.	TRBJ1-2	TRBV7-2	CASSLGGGYTF	TGTGCCAGCAGCCTTGGGGGTGGCTACACCTTC
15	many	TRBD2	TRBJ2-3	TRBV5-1	CASSLEGGGADTQYF	TGTGCCAGCAGCTTAGAAGGCGGGGGGGCAGATACGCAGTATTTT
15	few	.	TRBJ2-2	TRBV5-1	CASSLESAAAGELFF	TGCGCCAGCAGCTTAGAGTCTGCCGCTGCCGGGGAGCTGTTTTTT
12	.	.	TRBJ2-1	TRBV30	CAWGPGYNEQFF	TGTGCCTGGGGCCCGGGTTACAATGAGCAGTTCTTC
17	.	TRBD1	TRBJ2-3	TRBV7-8	CASSSALRDSPTDTQYF	TGTGCCAGCAGCTCGGCGCTCCGGGACAGCCCCACAGATACGCAGTATTTT
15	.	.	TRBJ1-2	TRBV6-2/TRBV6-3	CASSYSSTNVYGYTF	TGTGCCAGCAGTTACTCGTCCACGAACGTCTATGGCTACACCTTC
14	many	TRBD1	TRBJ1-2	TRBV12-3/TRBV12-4	CASSFGTGERGYTF	TGTGCCAGCAGTTTCGGGACAGGGGAGCGTGGCTACACCTTC
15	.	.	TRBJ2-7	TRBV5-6	CASSLLRQGGHEQYF	TGTGCCAGCAGCTTGCTACGGCAGGGCGGCCACGAGCAGTACTTC
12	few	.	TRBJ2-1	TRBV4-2	CASSQDYHEQFF	TGTGCCAGCAGCCAAGATTATCATGAGCAGTTCTTC
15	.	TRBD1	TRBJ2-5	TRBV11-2	CASSVGQGAQETQYF	TGTGCCAGCAGCGTAGGACAGGGTGCCCAAGAGACCCAGTACTTC
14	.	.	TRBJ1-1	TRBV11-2	CASSLDGGKTEAFF	TGTGCCAGCAGCTTAGATGGAGGGAAGACTGAAGCTTTCTTT
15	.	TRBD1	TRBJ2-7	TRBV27	CASSPLDRGPYEQYF	TGTGCCAGCAGCCCGCTCGACAGGGGGCCCTACGAGCAGTACTTC
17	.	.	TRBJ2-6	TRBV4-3	CASSPDVVGSGANVLTF	TGCGCCAGCAGCCCGGACGTTGTCGGATCTGGGGCCAACGTCCTGACTTTC
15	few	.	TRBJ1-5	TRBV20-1	CSARRGGDSNQPQHF	TGCAGTGCTCGCAGGGGTGGGGATAGCAATCAGCCCCAGCATTTT
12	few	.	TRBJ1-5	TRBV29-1	CSVVDVGQPQHF	TGCAGCGTTGTAGATGTGGGTCAGCCCCAGCATTTT
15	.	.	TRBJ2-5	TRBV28	CASRTRRTIQETQYF	TGTGCCAGCAGGACCCGCAGGACAATCCAAGAGACCCAGTACTTC
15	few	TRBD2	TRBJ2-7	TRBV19	CASSMASGPLYEQYF	TGTGCCAGTAGTATGGCTAGCGGGCCGCTTTACGAGCAGTACTTC
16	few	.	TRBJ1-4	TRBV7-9	CASSVPLGFTNEKLFF	TGTGCCAGCAGTGTACCCCTCGGGTTTACTAATGAAAAACTGTTTTTT
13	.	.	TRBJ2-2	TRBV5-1	CASSSSLTGELFF	TGCGCCAGCAGCTCCAGCCTCACCGGGGAGCTGTTTTTT
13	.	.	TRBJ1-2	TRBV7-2	CASSLLNSYGYTF	TGTGCCAGCAGCTTATTGAACAGCTATGGCTACACCTTC
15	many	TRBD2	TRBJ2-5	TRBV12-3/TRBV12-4	CASSPSLAGEETQYF	TGTGCCAGCAGTCCCTCGCTAGCGGGAGAAGAGACCCAGTACTTC